Below, one T cell receptor beta chain is given with its context. The source of the sample is a study of shared clonotypes between healthy human individuals. Deletions cut 2 bases from V and 7 bases from J, with 14 bases between. The CDR3 sequence is 15 residues long. CDR1 KGHSH and CDR2 LQKENI come from the germline V gene. As originally analysed: Junction-only immunoSEQ sequences carried no quality scores, so filtering differed. This table comes from immunoSEQ multiplex PCR, and its TCRdb copy is limited to in-frame clones, with some not included. That table is the source of V, J and clone size, and D and trimming were worked out from the DNA. This sample has around 1.4 million clones, with approximately 98.5% found just once.

The V call is TRBV18, the J call TRBJ1-4; maybe TRBD1 (5 bases). Sequenced material: naive CD4+ T cells sorted from blood. The subset denotes: CD45RA+ positively selected. This receptor was obtained from a man aged 25-45 years in good health. The DNA of the CDR3 is TGTGCCAGCTCACCAATGGGGGAGCCGATTGAAAAACTGTTTTTT. Protein product: CASSPMGEPIEKLFF.